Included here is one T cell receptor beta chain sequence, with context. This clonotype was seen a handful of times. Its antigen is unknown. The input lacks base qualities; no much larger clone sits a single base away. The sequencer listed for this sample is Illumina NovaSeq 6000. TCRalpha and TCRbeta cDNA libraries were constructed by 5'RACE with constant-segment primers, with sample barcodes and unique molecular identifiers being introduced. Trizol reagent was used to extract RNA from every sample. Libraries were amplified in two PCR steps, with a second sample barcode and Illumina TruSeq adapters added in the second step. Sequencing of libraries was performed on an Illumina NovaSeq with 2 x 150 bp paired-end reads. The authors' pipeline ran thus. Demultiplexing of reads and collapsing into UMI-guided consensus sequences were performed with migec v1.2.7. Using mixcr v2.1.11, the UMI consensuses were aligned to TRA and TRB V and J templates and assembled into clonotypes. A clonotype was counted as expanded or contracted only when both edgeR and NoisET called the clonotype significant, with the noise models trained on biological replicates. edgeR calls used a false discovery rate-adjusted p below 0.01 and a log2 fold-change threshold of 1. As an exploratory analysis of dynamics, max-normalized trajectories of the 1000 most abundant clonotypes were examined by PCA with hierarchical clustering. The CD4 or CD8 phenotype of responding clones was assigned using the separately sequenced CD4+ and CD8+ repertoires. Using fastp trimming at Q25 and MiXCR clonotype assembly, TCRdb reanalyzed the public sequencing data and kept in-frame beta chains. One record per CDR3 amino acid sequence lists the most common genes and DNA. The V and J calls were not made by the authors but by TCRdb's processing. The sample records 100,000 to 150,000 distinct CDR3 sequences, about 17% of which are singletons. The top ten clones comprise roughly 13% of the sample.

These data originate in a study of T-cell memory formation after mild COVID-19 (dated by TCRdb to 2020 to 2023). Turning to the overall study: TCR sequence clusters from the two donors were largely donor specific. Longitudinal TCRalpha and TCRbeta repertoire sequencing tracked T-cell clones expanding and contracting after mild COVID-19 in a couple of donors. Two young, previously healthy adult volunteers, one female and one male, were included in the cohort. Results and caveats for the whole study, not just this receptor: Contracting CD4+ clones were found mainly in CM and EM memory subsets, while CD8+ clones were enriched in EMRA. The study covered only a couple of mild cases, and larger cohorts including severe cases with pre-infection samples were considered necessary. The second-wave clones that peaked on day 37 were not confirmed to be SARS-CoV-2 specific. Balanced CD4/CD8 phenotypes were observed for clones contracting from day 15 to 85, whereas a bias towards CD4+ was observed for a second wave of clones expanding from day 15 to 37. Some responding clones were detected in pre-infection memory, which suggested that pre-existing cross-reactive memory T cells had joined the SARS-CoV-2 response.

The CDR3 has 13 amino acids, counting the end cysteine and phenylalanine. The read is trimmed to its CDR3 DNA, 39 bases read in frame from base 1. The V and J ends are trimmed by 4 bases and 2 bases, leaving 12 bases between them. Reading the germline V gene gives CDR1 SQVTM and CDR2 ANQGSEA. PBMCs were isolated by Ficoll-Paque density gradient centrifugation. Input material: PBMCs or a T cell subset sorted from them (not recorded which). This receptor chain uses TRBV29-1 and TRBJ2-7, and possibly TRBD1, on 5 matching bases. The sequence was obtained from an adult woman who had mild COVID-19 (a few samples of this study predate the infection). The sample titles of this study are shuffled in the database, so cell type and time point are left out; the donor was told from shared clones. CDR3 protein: CSVVGPRAYEQYF. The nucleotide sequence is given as TGCAGCGTTGTTGGGCCCAGGGCCTACGAGCAGTACTTC.